Each of the 13 T cell receptor beta chains below was sequenced from the same sample in a study of blood T cell repertoires in COVID-19. Profiled with immunoSEQ multiplex PCR; TCRdb holds only in-frame clones, not every one. The table records over 75,000 clones, roughly 82% of them present only once. Sequenced input: peripheral blood. The source of these receptors is a woman of 80 years or more with acute or convalescent COVID-19.

V and J are TRBV6-5 and TRBJ2-7; tentative D call: TRBD1 (5 bases). This CDR3 region has 14 residues. The V end lost 4 bases, the J end lost 7 bases, and 17 bases lay between the germline ends. In germline, CDR1 is MNHEY, CDR2 SVGAGI. CDR3 sequence: CASSWTLDLAEQYF. As DNA, the CDR3 is TGTGCCAGCAGTTGGACATTAGACCTTGCGGAGCAGTACTTC.

This rearrangement joins TRBV10-2 to TRBJ2-2; 14 bases agree with TRBD2. The CDR3 contains 20 residues. Germline-derived CDR1 and CDR2 are WSHSY and SAAADI. Germline trimming cut 4 bases from V and 0 bases from J; bases unmatched to any gene: 10. The CDR3: CASSGVPGLAGAANTGELFF. As DNA, the CDR3 is TGCGCCAGCAGTGGCGTCCCGGGACTAGCGGGGGCCGCGAACACCGGGGAGCTGTTTTTT.

The V and J genes are TRBV7-9 and TRBJ1-4, with TRBD1 as a possible D gene (5 bases). Germline-derived CDR1 and CDR2 are SEHNR and FQNEAQ (reference sequence). The CDR3 length is 16 residues. Trimming took off 7 bases at V and 7 bases at J, with 22 bases between the two ends. This chain's CDR3 is CASNPSGAGSLEKLFF. In DNA form, the CDR3 reads TGTGCCAGCAACCCCTCCGGCGCAGGGTCGCTTGAAAAACTGTTTTTT.

This clone was counted once. This chain links TRBV2 with TRBJ1-1; 11 nucleotides align to TRBD1. Germline CDR1 is SNHLY and CDR2 is FYNNEI. The junction had 7 bases not matched to a gene; V was cut back by 8 bases and J by 5 bases. The CDR3 sequence is 14 residues long. The CDR3 sequence is CASFTDRGPTEAFF. In DNA, the CDR3 is TGTGCCAGCTTTACGGACAGGGGGCCGACTGAAGCTTTCTTT.

The chain has TRBV19 and TRBJ1-2, with TRBD1 matching 9 bases. From germline, CDR1 is LNHDA and CDR2 SQIVND (reference sequence). The CDR3 is 19 residues long. Germline trimming cut 2 bases from V and 5 bases from J; bases unmatched to any gene: 18. This CDR3 reads CASSIRGPGTGKFPYGYTF. CDR3 nucleotide sequence: TGTGCCAGTAGTATACGGGGACCCGGGACAGGGAAATTTCCATATGGCTACACCTTC.

With regard to this clone: A junction boundary mismatches the germline segment, possibly from a read error. The CDR3 loop reads CASSFDGVYEQYF. The CDR3, as DNA: TGTGCCAGCAGCTTTGACGGAGTCTACGAACAGTACTTC. The chain links TRBV7-9 to TRBJ2-7; D ambiguous. The CDR3 covers 13 residues. Germline V gene sequence: CDR1 SEHNR, CDR2 FQNEAQ (reference sequence).

This clone was seen more than once but under ten times. V gene TRBV27 combines with J gene TRBJ2-5; D call uncertain. The length of the CDR3 is 12 residues. The V and J ends lost 1 base and 13 bases respectively, with 13 bases between them. In germline, CDR1 is MNHEY, CDR2 SMNVEV (reference sequence). The CDR3: CASSLFSTFPYF. The CDR3, as DNA: TGTGCCAGCAGTTTATTTAGTACTTTTCCGTACTTC.

The chain carries TRBV27 and TRBJ1-2; D is unresolved. CDR1 and CDR2 from the germline V gene are MNHEY and SMNVEV (reference sequence). Trimming removed 2 bases at V and 6 bases at J, with 13 bases between. The length of the CDR3 is 14 residues. This CDR3 reads CASSLVSGSDGYTF. The CDR3, as DNA: TGTGCCAGCAGTTTAGTCTCGGGGTCCGATGGCTACACCTTC.

This chain connects TRBV29-1 to TRBJ2-7, with TRBD2 identical over 15 bases. Germline CDR1 is SQVTM and CDR2 is ANQGSEA. Losses at the gene ends were 6 bases for V and 6 bases for J; bases not matched to a gene: 6. The CDR3 sequence is 14 residues long. The CDR3 coding sequence is TGCAGCGTGGGACTAGCGGGAGGTTCGGCCGAGCAGTACTTC. It codes for CSVGLAGGSAEQYF.

The V call is TRBV10-3, the J call TRBJ1-1; maybe TRBD1 (6 bases). This CDR3 has 14 amino acids. The ends were cut back, 6 bases at V and 0 bases at J, with 11 bases in the middle. CDR1 is ENHRY, CDR2 SYGVKD, per germline. The CDR3 bases are TGTGCCATCAGGGATGGACAGATGAACACTGAAGCTTTCTTT. Protein sequence: CAIRDGQMNTEAFF.

This clone has only one observation. V gene TRBV27 combines with J gene TRBJ2-1; D gene unclear. The V end lost 4 bases, the J end lost 5 bases, and 12 bases lay between the germline ends. CDR3 length: 14 residues. From germline, CDR1 is MNHEY and CDR2 SMNVEV (reference sequence). Written as DNA, the CDR3 is TGTGCCAGCAGTTCGGGTTGGAGCAACAATGAGCAGTTCTTC. This gives the protein CASSSGWSNNEQFF.

This rearrangement joins TRBV9 to TRBJ2-1; a possible D gene is TRBD1 (6 bases). V was shortened by 3 bases and J by 6 bases, with 13 bases between the two germline ends. CDR3 length: 14 amino acids. Germline V lookup: CDR1 SGDLS, CDR2 YYNGEE. Written as DNA, the CDR3 is TGTGCCAGCAGCGCAAGACAGGTGGTCAATGAGCAGTTCTTC. It encodes CASSARQVVNEQFF.

The V call is TRBV29-1, the J call TRBJ2-1; TRBD2 agrees at 7 bases. Trimming removed 3 bases from V and 5 bases from J; junction bases left unmatched: 7. This CDR3 contains 14 residues. Germline V gene lookup returns CDR1 SQVTM and CDR2 ANQGSEA. CDR3 residues: CSVEAGVTDNEQFF. The CDR3 DNA is TGCAGCGTTGAGGCGGGAGTAACTGACAATGAGCAGTTCTTC.